Presented here are 16 T cell receptor beta chains from one specimen sequenced in a study of blood T cell repertoires in COVID-19. Here immunoSEQ multiplex PCR was the method, and the copy in TCRdb shows in-frame clones only, minus some. Among 250,000 or so clones listed, 85% to 90% were seen once. The sample taken for sequencing was peripheral blood. The source of these receptors is a man aged 55 to 70 with acute or convalescent COVID-19.

V is TRBV7-2 and J is TRBJ1-3, with D unresolved. V was shortened by 5 bases and J by 4 bases, with 18 bases between the two germline ends. The CDR3 sequence is 16 residues long. Germline V CDR1 and CDR2: SGHTA, FQGNSA. CDR3 bases: TGTGCCAGCAGCCCCCAGAGGTGGAGATCCGGAAACACCATATATTTT. Translation gives CASSPQRWRSGNTIYF. Together with reference TRBV7-2 and TRBJ1-3, the CDR3 gives the full variable domain: GAGVSQSPSNKVTEKGKDVELRCDPISGHTALYWYRQSLGQGLEFLIYFQGNSAPDKSGLPSDRFSAERTGGSVSTLTIQRTQQEDSAVYLCASSPQRWRSGNTIYFGEGSWLTVV.

The chain has TRBV29-1 and TRBJ2-7; 7 nucleotides match TRBD2. There are 12 residues in the CDR3. The V gene's germline CDR1 is SQVTM and CDR2 ANQGSEA. After removal of 6 bases from V and 1 base from J, the junction contained 3 bases not matched to a gene. CDR3 sequence: CSVRTSSYEQYF. The CDR3 DNA reads TGCAGCGTCCGGACTAGTTCCTACGAGCAGTACTTC.

The V gene is TRBV19, the J gene TRBJ2-7; TRBD1 matches 8 bases. Germline CDR1 LNHDA, CDR2 SQIVND (reference sequence). Trimming cost V 6 bases and J 2 bases; bases outside gene matches: 9. There are 15 residues in the CDR3. The CDR3 protein is CASSPDRGRAYEQYF. CDR3 DNA sequence: TGTGCCAGTAGCCCCGACAGGGGAAGAGCCTACGAGCAGTACTTC.

CDR3 protein: CASSPTGLAGVPADTQYF. In DNA form, the CDR3 reads TGTGCCAGCAGTCCCACCGGACTAGCGGGAGTCCCCGCCGATACGCAGTATTTT. V is TRBV27 and J is TRBJ2-3; 13 bases match TRBD2. J lost 6 bases, V lost 5 bases, and 14 bases had no gene match. Germline lookup yields CDR1 MNHEY and CDR2 SMNVEV (reference sequence). This CDR3 has 18 amino acids.

V and J are TRBV5-4 and TRBJ2-7; no firm D call. The CDR3 has 15 amino acids. CDR1 and CDR2 from the germline V gene are SGHNT and YYREEE (reference sequence). Deletions cut 0 bases from V and 3 bases from J, with 13 bases between. CDR3: CASSLAGQSLYEQYF. In DNA form, the CDR3 reads TGTGCCAGCAGCTTGGCTGGGCAATCTCTCTACGAGCAGTACTTC.

The chain employs TRBV7-2 and TRBJ2-7, with D possibly TRBD1 on 6 matching bases. CDR1 and CDR2 (germline): SGHTA, FQGNSA. Trimming took 6 bases from V and 2 from J, leaving 17 bases between them. This CDR3 contains 15 residues. This chain's CDR3 is CASRTTGMGPYEQYF. CDR3 bases: TGTGCCAGCAGAACTACAGGGATGGGACCCTACGAGCAGTACTTC.

J is TRBJ2-7 and V is TRBV24-1, with 11 positions matching TRBD1. Trimming at V came to 2 bases and at J to 6 bases, leaving 8 bases not matched to a gene. This CDR3 contains 16 residues. Germline lookup yields CDR1 KGHDR and CDR2 SFDVKD. CDR3 loop: CATSDSTPGTGGEQYF. DNA for the CDR3: TGTGCCACCAGTGATTCTACCCCTGGGACAGGGGGCGAGCAGTACTTC.

The chain couples TRBV19 to TRBJ1-5; D may be TRBD1 (6 bases). Germline values: CDR1 LNHDA, CDR2 SQIVND (reference sequence). The CDR3 covers 13 residues. V lost 6 bases to trimming and J lost 5 bases, with 11 bases between them. The DNA for the CDR3 is TGTGCCAGTAGGCAACAGGGCGATCAGCCCCAGCATTTT. Its protein product is CASRQQGDQPQHF.

This chain uses TRBV18 with TRBJ2-1, with 8 bases aligning to TRBD2. The V and J ends lost 4 bases and 8 bases, in that order; junction bases with no gene match: 7. Per germline, CDR1 KGHSH and CDR2 LQKENI. The CDR3 sequence is 14 residues long. CDR3 amino acids: CASSLGAAGDEQFF. The CDR3 region has the DNA TGTGCCAGCTCACTGGGGGCAGCGGGAGATGAGCAGTTCTTC.

This rearrangement joins TRBV2 to TRBJ2-3; possible D gene TRBD2, 6 bases. V lost 11 bases, J lost 3 bases, and 21 bases lay in between. The germline gives CDR1 SNHLY, CDR2 FYNNEI. This CDR3 is 15 amino acids long. The CDR3 nucleotides are TGTGCCCGGACCCGATTAGAAGGAGGGACAGATACGCAGTATTTT. This codes for CARTRLEGGTDTQYF.

Only a few counts were recorded for this clone. J is TRBJ2-3 and V is TRBV7-8, with 8 bases aligning to TRBD2. CDR1 is SGHVS and CDR2 is FQNEAQ in the germline V gene. The CDR3 is made up of 15 amino acids. Losses at the gene ends were 4 bases for V and 4 bases for J; bases not matched to a gene: 7. DNA for the CDR3: TGTGCCAGCAGCTCTGAAGCGGGAGAGTCAGATACGCAGTATTTT. Translation gives CASSSEAGESDTQYF.

This clone has a single count. This chain links TRBV4-3 with TRBJ2-7; the D gene is possibly TRBD1 (6 bases). The CDR3 length is 13 residues. Trimming shortened V by 0 bases and J by 3 bases, and 6 bases separated the two germline ends. Germline CDR1 reads LGHNA; CDR2 reads YSLEER. The CDR3 here is CASSQEGGYEQYF. DNA for the CDR3: TGCGCCAGCAGCCAAGAAGGGGGCTACGAGCAGTACTTC.

The chain is built from TRBV27 and TRBJ1-3, with 8 bases matching TRBD1. The length of the CDR3 is 16 residues. Trimming at V came to 5 bases and at J to 0 bases, leaving 6 bases not matched to a gene. Germline CDR1 is MNHEY and CDR2 is SMNVEV (reference sequence). The CDR3 nucleotides read TGTGCCAGCAGTCCTGGGACAGGTCGCTCTGGAAACACCATATATTTT. This gives the protein CASSPGTGRSGNTIYF.

The chain links TRBV7-2 to TRBJ2-2, with D hard to call. V lost 1 base and J lost 13, with 19 bases in between. The CDR3 is made up of 15 amino acids. The germline gives CDR1 SGHTA, CDR2 FQGNSA. The CDR3 coding sequence is TGTGCCAGCAGCTTAGAATTAGAGAAGGCGGTAAGGCTGTTTTTT. It encodes CASSLELEKAVRLFF.

This sequence joins TRBV6-2 or TRBV6-3 and TRBJ1-5; 10 bases match TRBD1. CDR1 and CDR2 from the germline V gene are MNHEY and SVGEGT. The CDR3 consists of 19 residues. The J segment lost 0 bases and the V segment lost 6 bases, leaving 14 bases of the junction unmatched. CDR3 protein: CASSPRTGGVSYSNQPQHF. CDR3 nucleotide sequence: TGTGCCAGCAGCCCTAGGACAGGGGGTGTGAGTTATAGCAATCAGCCCCAGCATTTT.

CDR3 nucleotide sequence: TGTGCCAGCAGTGAAGACCGGGACAGGGGGCAGTTCTTC. It codes for CASSEDRDRGQFF. V and J are TRBV6-1 and TRBJ2-1, with 10 bases lining up with TRBD1. The CDR3 is 13 amino acids. Trimming took 1 base from V and 12 from J; bases not matched to a gene: 3. Germline V gives CDR1 MNHNS, CDR2 SASEGT.